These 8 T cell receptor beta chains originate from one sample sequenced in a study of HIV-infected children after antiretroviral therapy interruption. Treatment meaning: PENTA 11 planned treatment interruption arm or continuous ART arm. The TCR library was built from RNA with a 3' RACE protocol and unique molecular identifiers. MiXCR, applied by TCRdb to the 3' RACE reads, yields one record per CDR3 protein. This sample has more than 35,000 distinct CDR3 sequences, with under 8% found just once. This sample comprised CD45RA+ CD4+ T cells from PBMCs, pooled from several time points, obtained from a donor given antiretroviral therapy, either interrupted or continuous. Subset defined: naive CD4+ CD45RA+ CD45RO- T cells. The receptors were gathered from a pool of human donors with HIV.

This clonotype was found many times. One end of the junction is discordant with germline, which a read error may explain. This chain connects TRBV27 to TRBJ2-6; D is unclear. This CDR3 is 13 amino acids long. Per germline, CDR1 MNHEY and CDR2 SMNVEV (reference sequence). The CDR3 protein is CASSLSVANVLTF. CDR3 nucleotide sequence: TGTGCCAGCAGTTTATCTGTGGCCAACGTCCTGACTTTC.

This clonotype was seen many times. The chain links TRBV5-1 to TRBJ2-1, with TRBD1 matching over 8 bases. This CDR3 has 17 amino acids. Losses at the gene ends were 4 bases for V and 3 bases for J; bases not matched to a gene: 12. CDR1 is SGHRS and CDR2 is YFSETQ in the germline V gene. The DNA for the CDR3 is TGCGCCAGCAGCACCGGACAGGGAAAAACTTTCTACAATGAGCAGTTCTTC. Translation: CASSTGQGKTFYNEQFF. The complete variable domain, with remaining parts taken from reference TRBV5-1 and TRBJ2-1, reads KAGVTQTPRYLIKTRGQQVTLSCSPISGHRSVSWYQQTPGQGLQFLFEYFSETQRNKGNFPGRFSGRQFSNSRSEMNVSTLELGDSALYLCASSTGQGKTFYNEQFFGPGTRLTVL.

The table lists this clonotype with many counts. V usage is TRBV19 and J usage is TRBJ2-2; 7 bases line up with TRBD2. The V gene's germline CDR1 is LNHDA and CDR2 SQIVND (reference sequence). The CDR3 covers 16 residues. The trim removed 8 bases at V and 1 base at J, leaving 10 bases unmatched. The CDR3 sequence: CASGRNAGVNTGELFF. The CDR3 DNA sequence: TGTGCCAGTGGGAGGAATGCGGGGGTGAACACCGGGGAGCTGTTTTTT.

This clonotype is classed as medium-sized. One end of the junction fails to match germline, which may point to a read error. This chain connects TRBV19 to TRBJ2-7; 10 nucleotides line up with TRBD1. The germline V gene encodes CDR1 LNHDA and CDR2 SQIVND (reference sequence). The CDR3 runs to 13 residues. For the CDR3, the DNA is TGTGCCAGCAGTATTGGGACAGGGGATGAACAGTACTTC. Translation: CASSIGTGDEQYF. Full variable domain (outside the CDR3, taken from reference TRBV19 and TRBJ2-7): DGGITQSPKYLFRKEGQNVTLSCEQNLNHDAMYWYRQDPGQGLRLIYYSQIVNDFQKGDIAEGYSVSREKKESFPLTVTSAQKNPTAFYLCASSIGTGDEQYFGPGTRLTVT.

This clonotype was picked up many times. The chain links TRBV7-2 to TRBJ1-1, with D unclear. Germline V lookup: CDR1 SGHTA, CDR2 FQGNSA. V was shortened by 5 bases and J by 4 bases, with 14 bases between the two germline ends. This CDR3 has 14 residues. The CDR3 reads CASSPVGTSTEAFF. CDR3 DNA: TGTGCCAGCAGCCCCGTCGGTACGAGCACTGAAGCTTTCTTT.

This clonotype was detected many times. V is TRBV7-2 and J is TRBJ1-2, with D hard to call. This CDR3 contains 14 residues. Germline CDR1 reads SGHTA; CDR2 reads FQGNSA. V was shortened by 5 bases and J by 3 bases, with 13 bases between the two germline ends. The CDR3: CASSPITAHYGYTF. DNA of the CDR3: TGTGCCAGCAGCCCCATAACGGCACACTATGGCTACACCTTC.

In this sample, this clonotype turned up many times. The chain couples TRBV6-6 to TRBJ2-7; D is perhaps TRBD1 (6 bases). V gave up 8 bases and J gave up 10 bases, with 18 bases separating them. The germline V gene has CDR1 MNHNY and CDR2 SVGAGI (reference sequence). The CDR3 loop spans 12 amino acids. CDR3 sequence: CASGAGQYEQYF. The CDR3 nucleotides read TGTGCCAGCGGTGCCGGACAGTATGAACAGTACTTC.

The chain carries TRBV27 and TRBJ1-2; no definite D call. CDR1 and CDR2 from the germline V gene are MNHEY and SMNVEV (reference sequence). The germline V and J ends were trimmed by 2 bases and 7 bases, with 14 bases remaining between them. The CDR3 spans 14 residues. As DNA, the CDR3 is TGTGCCAGCAGTTTACGGCCCAACCTGGGTGGCTACACCTTC. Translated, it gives CASSLRPNLGGYTF.